These T cell receptor beta chains were read from a single sample in a study of quantifying T cell responses using KT2 cells. TCRdb passed the UMI-ligation and nested PCR reads through MiXCR, listing each CDR3 protein once. The profile shows approximately 46,000 distinct CDR3 sequences, around a tenth of them singletons. The material sequenced was PBMCs spiked with cells of the T cell clone KT2. The source of these receptors is a human donor. Each CDR3 is given with its conserved first and last residue. The D gene is left open where the match is weak. Rows give clone size only sometimes, using once, few, many, or a class for an expanded clone.

TRBD1	many	TRBV5-1	TRBJ1-1	CASSFKGAATEAFF	TGCGCCAGCAGCTTTAAGGGGGCAGCGACTGAAGCTTTCTTT
TRBD2	NA	TRBV7-8	TRBJ2-2	CASSLVGGRWTGELFF	TGTGCCAGCAGCTTAGTAGGCGGGAGATGGACCGGGGAGCTGTTTTTT
NA	many	TRBV10-3	TRBJ2-5	CAISGANQETQYF	TGTGCCATCAGTGGCGCCAACCAAGAGACCCAGTACTTC
TRBD1	many	TRBV3-1	TRBJ2-7	CASSQPRDRGRVEQYF	TGTGCCAGCAGCCAACCCCGGGACAGGGGTCGGGTCGAGCAGTACTTC
NA	NA	TRBV12-3/TRBV12-4	TRBJ1-1	CASSYQGSTEAFF	TGTGCCAGCAGTTACCAGGGGAGCACTGAAGCTTTCTTT
NA	few	TRBV24-1	TRBJ2-4	CATQGRGGNKNIQYF	TGTGCCACCCAGGGCAGGGGGGGAAATAAAAACATTCAGTACTTC
NA	NA	TRBV7-2	TRBJ2-3	CASSLDPTDTQYF	TGTGCCAGCAGCTTAGATCCGACAGATACGCAGTATTTT
NA	few	TRBV5-6	TRBJ2-7	CASSHLTGGPYEQYF	TGTGCCAGCAGCCACTTAACCGGAGGCCCCTACGAGCAGTACTTC
TRBD1	NA	TRBV12-3/TRBV12-4	TRBJ1-1	CASRFNRGVNTEAFF	TGTGCCAGCAGATTCAACAGGGGGGTCAACACTGAAGCTTTCTTT
TRBD1	few	TRBV20-1	TRBJ1-2	CSARDEVKGTDYGYTF	TGCAGTGCTAGGGACGAAGTTAAAGGGACAGACTATGGCTACACCTTC
NA	many	TRBV21-1	TRBJ2-3	CASSKPTDTQYF	TGTGCCAGCAGCAAACCCACAGATACGCAGTATTTT
TRBD1	few	TRBV4-1	TRBJ1-5	CASSQVAGGLQPQHF	TGCGCCAGCAGCCAAGTGGCAGGGGGGCTCCAGCCCCAGCATTTT
TRBD1	few	TRBV7-9	TRBJ2-7	CASSAKSGTGVFYEQYF	TGTGCCAGCAGCGCGAAATCCGGGACAGGGGTTTTCTACGAGCAGTACTTC
NA	few	TRBV7-8	TRBJ1-5	CASSLNGEDQPQHF	TGTGCCAGCAGCTTAAACGGGGAGGATCAGCCCCAGCATTTT
TRBD1	NA	TRBV5-1	TRBJ2-7	CASRSQGDEQYF	TGCGCCAGCAGATCCCAGGGGGACGAGCAGTACTTC
TRBD1	few	TRBV12-5	TRBJ1-1	CASGSQGATEAFF	TGTGCTAGTGGTTCACAGGGGGCCACTGAAGCTTTCTTT
TRBD1	NA	TRBV6-5	TRBJ1-5	CASRRDRDQPQHF	TGTGCCAGCAGGAGAGACAGGGACCAGCCCCAGCATTTT
TRBD2	NA	TRBV7-8	TRBJ2-5	CASSFGLGETQYF	TGTGCCAGCAGCTTTGGACTAGGCGAGACCCAGTACTTC
NA	few	TRBV20-1	TRBJ2-5	CSARQLQGRGETQYF	TGCAGTGCTAGACAACTACAGGGGCGGGGAGAGACCCAGTACTTC
TRBD1	medium-sized	TRBV6-1	TRBJ2-3	CASSEGQGADTQYF	TGTGCCAGCAGTGAAGGACAGGGGGCAGATACGCAGTATTTT
NA	NA	TRBV5-4	TRBJ2-7	CASSFETSPEQYF	TGTGCCAGCAGCTTCGAAACGTCGCCCGAGCAGTACTTC
NA	NA	TRBV12-3/TRBV12-4	TRBJ1-5	CASSLAGSNQPQHF	TGTGCCAGCAGTTTAGCCGGGAGCAATCAGCCCCAGCATTTT
TRBD1	few	TRBV11-2	TRBJ2-7	CASSYGTGTYEQYF	TGTGCCAGCAGCTATGGGACAGGAACCTACGAGCAGTACTTC
NA	many	TRBV20-1	TRBJ1-2	CSARDGKNYGYTF	TGCAGTGCTAGAGATGGGAAGAACTATGGCTACACCTTC
TRBD1	NA	TRBV12-3/TRBV12-4	TRBJ1-1	CASSPIAQGGEAFF	TGTGCCAGCAGCCCTATAGCTCAGGGGGGTGAAGCTTTCTTT
TRBD1	few	TRBV27	TRBJ2-7	CASSDRGPDYEQYF	TGTGCCAGCAGTGACAGGGGGCCCGATTACGAGCAGTACTTC